This T cell receptor beta chain originates from a study of T cell responses to AZD1222 COVID-19 vaccine. On the study more broadly: Pooling of second doses given at about 4 or about 12 weeks was done.

V lost 6 bases and J 2 bases, leaving 7 bases between the germline ends. This CDR3 is 12 amino acids long. This clone was picked up one time. TCRdb's copy holds only in-frame clones and misses some; the assay was immunoSEQ multiplex PCR. The sample has about 93,000 clones; 70% to 90% are singletons. The sequence came from an adult in good health. The genes are TRBV12-3 or TRBV12-4 and TRBJ2-5, with D unresolved. Sequenced material: peripheral blood, taken on day 0 of AZD1222 vaccination. The CDR3 is CASSVEQETQYF. CDR3 in DNA: TGTGCCAGCAGCGTCGAACAAGAGACCCAGTACTTC.